This TCR beta chain was sequenced during a study of T cell responses to AZD1222 COVID-19 vaccine. Profiled with immunoSEQ multiplex PCR; TCRdb holds only in-frame clones, not every one. The table records 100,000 to 150,000 clones, just over 85% of them present only once. The starting material was peripheral blood, obtained on day 0 of AZD1222 vaccination. The source of this sequence is an adult in good health.

The DNA for the CDR3 is TGTGCCAGTAGTGTTGACAAGAACTATGGCTACACCTTC. This sequence encodes CASSVDKNYGYTF. The chain is built from TRBV19 and TRBJ1-2; D is unresolved. CDR3 length: 13 residues. V was pared by 5 bases and J by 2 bases, with 9 bases between. Germline assignment: CDR1 LNHDA and CDR2 SQIVND (reference sequence). Variable domain in full (rest from reference TRBV19 and TRBJ1-2): DGGITQSPKYLFRKEGQNVTLSCEQNLNHDAMYWYRQDPGQGLRLIYYSQIVNDFQKGDIAEGYSVSREKKESFPLTVTSAQKNPTAFYLCASSVDKNYGYTFGSGTRLTVV.